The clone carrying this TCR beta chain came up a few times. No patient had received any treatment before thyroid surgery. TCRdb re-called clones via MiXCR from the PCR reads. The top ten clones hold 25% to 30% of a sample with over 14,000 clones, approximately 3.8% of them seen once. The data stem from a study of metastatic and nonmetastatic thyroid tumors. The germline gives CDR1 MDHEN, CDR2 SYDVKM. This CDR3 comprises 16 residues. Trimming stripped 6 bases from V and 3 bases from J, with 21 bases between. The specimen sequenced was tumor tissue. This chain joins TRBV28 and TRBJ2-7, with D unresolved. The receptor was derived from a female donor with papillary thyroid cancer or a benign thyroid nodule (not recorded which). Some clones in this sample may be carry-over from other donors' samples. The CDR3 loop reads CASSRAELGPLYEQYF. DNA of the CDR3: TGTGCCAGCAGCCGGGCGGAGCTAGGGCCACTCTACGAGCAGTACTTC. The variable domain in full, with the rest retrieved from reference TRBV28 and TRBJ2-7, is DVKVTQSSRYLVKRTGEKVFLECVQDMDHENMFWYRQDPGLGLRLIYFSYDVKMKEKGDIPEGYSVSREKKERFSLILESASTNQTSMYLCASSRAELGPLYEQYFGPGTRLTVT.